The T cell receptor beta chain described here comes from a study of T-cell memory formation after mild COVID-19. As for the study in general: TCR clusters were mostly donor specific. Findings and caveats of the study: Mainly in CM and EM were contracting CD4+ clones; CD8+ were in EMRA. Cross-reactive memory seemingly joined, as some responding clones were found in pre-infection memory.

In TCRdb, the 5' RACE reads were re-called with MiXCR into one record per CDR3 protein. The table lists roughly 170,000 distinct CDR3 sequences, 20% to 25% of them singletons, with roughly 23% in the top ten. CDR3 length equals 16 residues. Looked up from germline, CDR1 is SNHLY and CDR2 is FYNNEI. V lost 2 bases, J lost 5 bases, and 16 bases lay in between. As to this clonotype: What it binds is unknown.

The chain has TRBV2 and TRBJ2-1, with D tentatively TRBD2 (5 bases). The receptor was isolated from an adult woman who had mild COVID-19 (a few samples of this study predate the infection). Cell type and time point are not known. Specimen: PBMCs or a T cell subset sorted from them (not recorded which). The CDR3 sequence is CASSESWRARNNEQFF. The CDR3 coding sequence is TGTGCCAGCAGTGAAAGTTGGCGGGCCCGGAACAATGAGCAGTTCTTC.